These T cell receptor beta chains were read from a single sample in a study of circulating tumor DNA in untreated peripheral T-cell lymphoma. Sequencing used immunoSEQ multiplex PCR; TCRdb keeps in-frame clones, though not all of them. Altogether fewer than 11,000 clones are present, about 80% being singletons, with the ten largest covering around 30%. Sequenced input: tumor tissue. The source is a human donor with peripheral T-cell lymphoma. Each CDR3 is given without its conserved first and last residue. Each record gives: J gene, V gene, CDR3 protein.

j_call: TRBJ1-4
v_call: TRBV15
cdr3_aa: ATSPEGARLEKLF

j_call: TRBJ2-4
v_call: TRBV5-1
cdr3_aa: ASSQLRGGEAKNIQY

j_call: TRBJ1-5
v_call: TRBV11-1
cdr3_aa: ASSFWDRAATQH

j_call: TRBJ2-7
v_call: TRBV25-1
cdr3_aa: ASSGTGSRNEQY

j_call: TRBJ2-2
v_call: TRBV7-6
cdr3_aa: ASSRGLAGITGELF

j_call: TRBJ2-7
v_call: TRBV10-2
cdr3_aa: ASSIGGLVNEQY

j_call: TRBJ2-5
v_call: TRBV18
cdr3_aa: ASSPRGAKGETQY

j_call: TRBJ2-7
v_call: TRBV14
cdr3_aa: ASSQGGDRVYEQY

j_call: TRBJ2-5
v_call: TRBV6-8
cdr3_aa: AISTGLAGGETQY

j_call: TRBJ2-2
v_call: TRBV19
cdr3_aa: ASSLTSGELF

j_call: TRBJ2-7
v_call: TRBV6-8
cdr3_aa: ASSSTGFEQY

j_call: TRBJ1-2
v_call: TRBV18
cdr3_aa: ASSPDRVTSGYT

j_call: TRBJ2-7
v_call: TRBV11-3
cdr3_aa: ASSPGTGGLYEQY

j_call: TRBJ1-6
v_call: TRBV4-1
cdr3_aa: ASSQTGHDNSPLH

j_call: TRBJ2-3
v_call: TRBV18
cdr3_aa: ASSLLAGQSTDTQY

j_call: TRBJ2-2
v_call: TRBV5-1
cdr3_aa: ASRGLTGGPGELF

j_call: TRBJ2-7
v_call: TRBV6-8
cdr3_aa: ASRPGLTSYEQY

j_call: TRBJ2-1
v_call: TRBV7-4
cdr3_aa: ASSVGESGLVRNEQF

j_call: TRBJ1-2
v_call: TRBV19
cdr3_aa: ATQRTTNYGYT

j_call: TRBJ2-2
v_call: TRBV19
cdr3_aa: ASSMSGNTGELF

j_call: TRBJ1-1
v_call: TRBV28
cdr3_aa: ASRLGGMNTEAF

j_call: TRBJ2-7
v_call: TRBV15
cdr3_aa: ATSRDLRQGREQY

j_call: TRBJ1-5
v_call: TRBV19
cdr3_aa: ATRAAGYSNQPQH

j_call: TRBJ1-2
v_call: TRBV6-8
cdr3_aa: ASSPWAGHGYT

j_call: TRBJ2-3
v_call: TRBV18
cdr3_aa: ASSPPLAETDTQY

j_call: TRBJ2-3
v_call: TRBV1
cdr3_aa: ASSQVWLAESTDTQY

j_call: TRBJ2-1
v_call: TRBV11-3
cdr3_aa: ASRTWGAGNEQF

j_call: TRBJ2-7
v_call: TRBV4-1
cdr3_aa: ASSHVDRANEQY

j_call: TRBJ1-2
v_call: TRBV28
cdr3_aa: ASSAQGLYGYT

j_call: TRBJ1-2
v_call: TRBV18
cdr3_aa: ASSPPRSAGGGYT

j_call: TRBJ1-4
v_call: TRBV10-3
cdr3_aa: AIRRGTGEEKLF

j_call: TRBJ2-3
v_call: TRBV11-3
cdr3_aa: ASSELAGGDRGDTQY

j_call: TRBJ2-3
v_call: TRBV6-8
cdr3_aa: ATRDSPSTDTQY

j_call: TRBJ1-6
v_call: TRBV28
cdr3_aa: ASSPAQGLNSLLH

j_call: TRBJ1-1
v_call: TRBV18
cdr3_aa: ASSPQITGVGRMNTEAF

j_call: TRBJ2-1
v_call: TRBV15
cdr3_aa: ATSRSRGGGYDEQF

j_call: TRBJ1-2
v_call: TRBV6-8
cdr3_aa: ASNYRDYGYT

j_call: TRBJ2-5
v_call: TRBV6-8
cdr3_aa: ASSANPGTTGETQY

j_call: TRBJ2-7
v_call: TRBV5-1
cdr3_aa: ASRLDPGPPYEQY

j_call: TRBJ2-1
v_call: TRBV7-5
cdr3_aa: ASSLGLVVTYNEQF

j_call: TRBJ2-2
v_call: TRBV6-8
cdr3_aa: ASSSTGGITGELF

j_call: TRBJ2-3
v_call: TRBV19
cdr3_aa: ASTAGGLLAQY

j_call: TRBJ2-3
v_call: TRBV7-1
cdr3_aa: ASSLTSGASTDTQY

j_call: TRBJ1-6
v_call: TRBV28
cdr3_aa: ASSFPPGGGYYNSPLH

j_call: TRBJ2-5
v_call: TRBV7-4
cdr3_aa: ASSLGVAGETQY

j_call: TRBJ1-2
v_call: TRBV5-8
cdr3_aa: ASSLPPAWAST

j_call: TRBJ2-1
v_call: TRBV11-3
cdr3_aa: ASSPGVTYNEQF

j_call: TRBJ1-1
v_call: TRBV18
cdr3_aa: ASSLLSMNTEAF

j_call: TRBJ1-1
v_call: TRBV11-3
cdr3_aa: ASSSRGLNTEAF

j_call: TRBJ1-1
v_call: TRBV29-1
cdr3_aa: SVDKPDSAEAF

j_call: TRBJ1-1
v_call: TRBV11-3
cdr3_aa: ASSLTGGVGTEAF

j_call: TRBJ2-7
v_call: TRBV19
cdr3_aa: ASSTGGGAYEQY

j_call: TRBJ2-1
v_call: TRBV7-2
cdr3_aa: ASSSGDYNEQF

j_call: TRBJ2-7
v_call: TRBV5-1
cdr3_aa: ASSLVDGSGEQY